Listed below are T cell receptor beta chains from one sample, sequenced in a study of T-cell memory formation after mild COVID-19. TCRdb passed the 5' RACE reads through MiXCR, listing each CDR3 protein once. The sample consists of hundreds of thousands of distinct CDR3 sequences, approximately 8.4% of them appearing once. Sequencing was done on a sample of PBMCs or a T cell subset sorted from them (not recorded which). These receptors all come from a man in his late teens or twenties who had mild COVID-19 (a few samples of this study predate the infection). Cell type and time point are not known. Both conserved end residues are part of each CDR3. A row's size may be missing; if present it is once, few, many or a size class.

clone size,V gene,J gene,CDR3 protein
.,TRBV7-3,TRBJ2-1,CASSFSALNEQFF
few,TRBV7-9,TRBJ2-5,CASSFWGLAEETQYF
few,TRBV19,TRBJ1-5,CASSKRQPNQPQHF
many,TRBV6-1,TRBJ1-6,CASPGNADNSPLHF
.,TRBV9,TRBJ2-3,CASSVDHGTDTQYF
.,TRBV15,TRBJ2-3,CATSRGRAASGGVTDTQYF
many,TRBV5-8,TRBJ1-2,CASSRRTGVHGYTF
few,TRBV5-1,TRBJ2-7,CASSLLWNDRLYEQYF
few,TRBV7-9,TRBJ2-1,CASSSPWGGSYNEQFF
many,TRBV25-1,TRBJ2-2,CASTSGGNTGELFF
.,TRBV20-1,TRBJ2-5,CSARTSTGGFETQYF
.,TRBV3-1,TRBJ1-1,CASSPRGQGSFF
many,TRBV19,TRBJ1-5,CASSPTGGYQPQHF
.,TRBV6-6,TRBJ2-7,CASSYGVRGTYEQYF
few,TRBV20-1,TRBJ2-1,CSARADRDDNEQFF
.,TRBV20-1,TRBJ1-1,CSASRTGRNTEAFF
few,TRBV7-8,TRBJ2-1,CASSLAFTGDEQFF
few,TRBV7-8,TRBJ1-2,CASSPPEGAQYGYTF
.,TRBV7-9,TRBJ2-5,CASGQSKRERGQETQYF
.,TRBV9,TRBJ2-2,CASSQGSGELFF
.,TRBV7-6,TRBJ2-3,CASSLDTGAGDTQYF
many,TRBV7-8,TRBJ2-1,CASSNDRVIRVNEQFF
few,TRBV5-6,TRBJ1-1,CASSRIDRGSVTEAFF
few,TRBV4-3,TRBJ2-7,CASSQDRRVRGPRGEQYF
few,TRBV24-1,TRBJ2-1,CATSDFERGGSYNEQFF